This T cell receptor beta chain appears in the sequencing data of a study of HIV-infected patients and healthy controls. Trimming pared 0 bases from V and 0 bases from J, leaving 13 bases between. The CDR3 sequence is 16 residues long. Germline V gives CDR1 SGHRS, CDR2 YFSETQ. MiXCR, run by TCRdb on the 5' RACE reads, gives a single entry per CDR3 protein. The repertoire holds tens of thousands of distinct CDR3 sequences, with around 17% as singletons. The sample comprised CD4+ T cells from blood. The sequence derives from a human donor in good health. The V and J genes are TRBV5-1 and TRBJ2-7; D may correspond to TRBD1 or TRBD2 (5 bases each). The CDR3 DNA reads TGCGCCAGCAGCTTGGGTTATGGGGACCGCTCCTACGAGCAGTACTTC. The encoded protein is CASSLGYGDRSYEQYF.